Following are 24 T cell receptor beta chains from one sample sequenced in a study of CD8+CD57+ T cells in acquired aplastic anemia. Profiling that covered TCR beta VDJ and CDR3 relied on genomic DNA as its template. Via MiXCR, TCRdb re-called the reads, giving one row per CDR3 protein. The sample includes about 210,000 distinct CDR3 sequences, roughly 35% seen only once; the top ten take 1% to 1.3%. Sequencing was performed on sorted CD4+, CD8+, or CD8+CD57+ T cells (not recorded which) from PBMCs. The receptors originated from a human donor in good health, serving as a control.

The table lists this clonotype with a count of one. V gene TRBV15 combines with J gene TRBJ1-6; D ambiguous. In germline, CDR1 is LNHNV, CDR2 YYDKDF (reference sequence). This CDR3 has 15 residues. Between the trimmed V and J ends, which lost 8 bases and 7 bases, there was a span of 18 bases. The CDR3 reads CATATRATRNSPLHF. The CDR3 DNA reads TGTGCCACCGCCACTCGGGCGACTAGGAATTCACCCCTCCACTTT.

This chain connects TRBV9 to TRBJ2-3; TRBD2 aligns across 13 bases. The CDR3 runs 19 residues. Losses at the gene ends were 0 bases for V and 4 bases for J; bases not matched to a gene: 11. The germline V gene encodes CDR1 SGDLS and CDR2 YYNGEE. The CDR3 region is CASSVGSGTSGRGADTQYF. The CDR3, as DNA: TGTGCCAGCAGCGTAGGATCGGGAACTAGCGGGAGGGGGGCAGATACGCAGTATTTT.

Regarding this clonotype: A much larger clone lies a single base off, so this may be a read error. V gene TRBV4-1 combines with J gene TRBJ1-4; D ambiguous. Germline CDR1 and CDR2: MGHRA and YSYEKL. The length of the CDR3 is 13 residues. CDR3 sequence: CASGFGRNEKLFF. The CDR3 nucleotides are TGTGCCAGCGGCTTTGGACGAAATGAAAAACTGTTTTTT.

The chain employs TRBV7-9 and TRBJ1-2; D not resolved. The CDR3 has 12 residues. V lost 6 bases, J lost 8 bases, and 13 bases lay in between. CDR1 and CDR2 from the germline V gene are SEHNR and FQNEAQ (reference sequence). The CDR3 reads CASSEYGRGYTF. DNA for the CDR3: TGTGCCAGCAGTGAATACGGGAGGGGCTACACCTTC.

J is TRBJ1-1 and V is TRBV19; D gene uncertain. The CDR3 is 13 amino acids. Germline V lookup: CDR1 LNHDA, CDR2 SQIVND (reference sequence). Trimming removed 0 bases from V and 7 bases from J, with 9 bases in between. This chain's CDR3 is CASSIDVPLEAFF. DNA for the CDR3: TGTGCCAGTAGTATAGATGTGCCGCTTGAAGCTTTCTTT.

This clonotype was seen at least ten times. The rearrangement uses TRBV20-1 and TRBJ2-1; D call uncertain. Germline V gene lookup returns CDR1 DFQATT and CDR2 SNEGSKA (reference sequence). Trimming stripped 1 base from V and 5 bases from J, with 3 bases between. CDR3 length: 11 amino acids. This CDR3 is CSARANNEQFF. The CDR3 DNA reads as TGCAGTGCTAGAGCTAACAATGAGCAGTTCTTC.

This clonotype was seen a handful of times. V is TRBV25-1 and J is TRBJ2-7; perhaps TRBD2 as D (6 bases). V dropped 5 bases and J dropped 5 bases, with 25 bases sitting between them. The CDR3 extends over 17 amino acids. CDR1 is MGHDK and CDR2 is SYGVNS in the germline V gene. CDR3 sequence: CASSLGLRRTNIHEQYF. In DNA form, the CDR3 reads TGTGCCAGCAGTCTGGGCCTGCGACGGACTAATATCCACGAGCAGTACTTC.

The J gene is TRBJ2-7, the V gene TRBV2, with 10 bases lining up with TRBD2. The CDR3 has 14 residues. Trimming at V came to 3 bases and at J to 5 bases, leaving 4 bases not matched to a gene. Per germline, CDR1 SNHLY and CDR2 FYNNEI. The DNA for the CDR3 is TGTGCCAGCAGTGATCTAGCGGGGGACCACGAGCAGTACTTC. Protein sequence: CASSDLAGDHEQYF.

The chain's CDR3 is CASSQTLGAAGFF. CDR3 DNA: TGTGCCAGCAGCCAAACTTTAGGCGCGGCGGGGTTCTTC. This chain uses TRBV3-1 with TRBJ2-1, with D perhaps TRBD2 (5 bases). This CDR3 has 13 residues. V lost 2 bases to trimming and J lost 15 bases, with 17 bases between them. Germline loops: CDR1 LGHDT, CDR2 YNNKEL (reference sequence).

Concerning this clonotype: Just one base apart from a much larger clone, this may be a read error. The chain combines TRBV10-3 with TRBJ1-2, with a weak D call TRBD1 (5 bases). Germline V gene lookup returns CDR1 ENHRY and CDR2 SYGVKD. The CDR3 sequence is 12 residues long. CDR3 amino acids: CTSRDLVSGYTF. DNA of the CDR3: TGTACCAGCAGGGACCTTGTTTCTGGCTACACCTTC.

This clonotype was counted a few times. A much larger clone lies one base from this, so it may be a read error. The J gene is TRBJ2-1, the V gene TRBV10-1; no firm D call. Germline assignment: CDR1 WNHNN and CDR2 SYGVQD (reference sequence). The CDR3 loop spans 14 amino acids. The CDR3 region has the DNA TGCGCCAGCAGTGAGGGTGGCACCTACAATGGGCAGTTCTTC. It yields the protein CASSEGGTYNGQFF.

This clonotype was detected many times. This chain joins TRBV19 and TRBJ1-5; 9 bases line up with TRBD1. The V gene end was trimmed by 4 bases and the J gene end by 8 bases; junction bases not matched to a gene: 9. Per germline, CDR1 LNHDA and CDR2 SQIVND (reference sequence). CDR3 length equals 15 residues. DNA for the CDR3: TGTGCCAGTAGTACCCCTCGAGGGGACAGGGAGCCCCAGCATTTT. This sequence encodes CASSTPRGDREPQHF. Full variable domain (missing parts from reference TRBV19 and TRBJ1-5): DGGITQSPKYLFRKEGQNVTLSCEQNLNHDAMYWYRQDPGQGLRLIYYSQIVNDFQKGDIAEGYSVSREKKESFPLTVTSAQKNPTAFYLCASSTPRGDREPQHFGDGTRLSIL.

This rearrangement joins TRBV6-1 to TRBJ1-1; D not resolved. V dropped 4 bases and J dropped 7 bases, with 16 bases sitting between them. Germline loops: CDR1 MNHNS, CDR2 SASEGT. CDR3 length equals 14 residues. Written as DNA, the CDR3 is TGTGCCAGCAGTGGAGTAAGGGTTACGGGTGAAGCTTTCTTT. Protein: CASSGVRVTGEAFF.

With respect to this clonotype: A much bigger clone sits one base away, suggesting this may be a read error. The chain has TRBV5-1 and TRBJ2-7; D possibly uses TRBD1 or TRBD2 (5 bases each). CDR3 length: 13 residues. In germline, CDR1 is SGHRS, CDR2 YFSETQ. In DNA, the CDR3 is TGCGCCAGCAGCTGGGACGGCTCCCACGAGCAGTACTTC. Translated: CASSWDGSHEQYF.

The chain uses TRBV19 and TRBJ1-4; 7 nucleotides match TRBD1. This CDR3 has 15 amino acids. Trimming cost V 3 bases and J 0 bases; bases outside gene matches: 1. Germline assignment: CDR1 LNHDA and CDR2 SQIVND (reference sequence). The CDR3 DNA reads TGTGCCAGTAGTATCGGACAGGCAACTAATGAAAAACTGTTTTTT. This encodes CASSIGQATNEKLFF.

The chain links TRBV15 to TRBJ1-5; D remains ambiguous. The CDR3 is 15 residues long. V was clipped by 0 bases and J by 3 bases, with 9 bases between them. CDR1 is LNHNV and CDR2 is YYDKDF in the germline V gene (reference sequence). DNA of the CDR3: TGTGCCACCAGCAGAGATGTCGGGGTCAATCAGCCCCAGCATTTT. Its translation: CATSRDVGVNQPQHF.

This clonotype was detected ten times or more. The chain carries TRBV29-1 and TRBJ2-5, with TRBD2 as a possible D gene (5 bases). This CDR3 has 15 residues. Germline V gene lookup returns CDR1 SQVTM and CDR2 ANQGSEA. The germline V and J ends were trimmed by 1 base and 9 bases, with 21 bases remaining between them. The CDR3 loop reads CSVEGMASLDGAQYF. The DNA of the CDR3 is TGCAGCGTTGAAGGGATGGCTAGCCTGGATGGGGCCCAGTACTTC.

This clonotype was detected many times. This sequence joins TRBV2 and TRBJ2-1; 9 positions match TRBD1. Trimming took 6 bases from V and 3 from J; bases not matched to a gene: 3. The CDR3 runs to 14 residues. Germline V gene data show CDR1 as SNHLY and CDR2 as FYNNEI. CDR3 amino acids: CASRGTGFYNEQFF. The CDR3, as DNA: TGTGCCAGCAGGGGGACAGGGTTCTACAATGAGCAGTTCTTC.

About this clonotype: A read error may be the cause here, since a much bigger clone is one base away. Because it lacks the conserved phenylalanine or tryptophan at the end, this CDR3 is likely a read error. This sequence joins TRBV6-1 and TRBJ1-5; D is unclear. V was shortened by 6 bases and J by 2 bases, with 8 bases between the two germline ends. This CDR3 has 13 amino acids. The germline V gene encodes CDR1 MNHNS and CDR2 SASEGT. CDR3 sequence reads: CASSPGGNQPQHL. The CDR3 coding sequence is TGTGCCAGCAGCCCGGGAGGCAATCAGCCCCAGCATCTT.

At least ten counts were recorded for this clonotype. The chain has TRBV10-1 and TRBJ2-2; D is unresolved. V lost 2 bases and J lost 5, with 9 bases in between. This CDR3 region has 14 residues. Per the germline V gene, CDR1 is WNHNN and CDR2 is SYGVQD (reference sequence). CDR3 nucleotide sequence: TGCGCCAGCAGTGAGGGACGGAAAACCGGGGAGCTGTTTTTT. Translated: CASSEGRKTGELFF.

In its sample, this clonotype was seen many times. The chain employs TRBV19 and TRBJ2-7; a weak D match, TRBD1 (6 bases). Trimming left V 4 bases short and J 3 bases short, with 13 bases between. The CDR3 has 14 amino acids. CDR1 is LNHDA and CDR2 is SQIVND in the germline V gene (reference sequence). Here the CDR3 reads CASSNRDGLYEQYF. In DNA, the CDR3 is TGTGCCAGTAGTAACAGGGATGGACTCTACGAGCAGTACTTC.

In this sample, this clonotype turned up many times. The V and J genes are TRBV4-2 and TRBJ1-6, with no clear D. The length of the CDR3 is 19 residues. The V end lost 2 bases, the J end lost 0 bases, and 17 bases lay between the germline ends. Per the germline V gene, CDR1 is LGHNA and CDR2 is YNFKEQ. CDR3 coding DNA: TGTGCCAGCAGCCAAACCCGGTCCGGTCCTTCCTCCTATAATTCACCCCTCCACTTT. Its translation: CASSQTRSGPSSYNSPLHF.

Ten or more counts support this clonotype. The V gene is TRBV24-1, the J gene TRBJ2-3, with no clear D. V shed 2 bases and J shed 0 bases, with 5 bases lying between them. The CDR3 consists of 14 residues. Germline V CDR1 and CDR2: KGHDR, SFDVKD. This chain's CDR3 is CATSDSTSTDTQYF. CDR3 DNA: TGTGCCACCAGTGATTCTACAAGCACAGATACGCAGTATTTT.

This clonotype has at least ten counts. J is TRBJ1-3 and V is TRBV12-3 or TRBV12-4, with no clear D. The CDR3 has 13 amino acids. V was pared by 5 bases and J by 2 bases, with 7 bases between. CDR3 residues: CASSLRTGNTIYF. The CDR3 nucleotides read TGTGCCAGCAGTCTAAGGACTGGAAACACCATATATTTT.